Listed below are T cell receptor beta chains from one sample, sequenced in a study of OX40 agonist ivuxolimab in advanced cancers. Repertoires were generated with immunoSEQ multiplex PCR, while TCRdb's copy carries only in-frame clones and drops some. The sample lists about 48,000 clones; around four fifths were seen once. The material was CD4+ or CD8+ T cells sorted from blood, obtained in a trial of the OX40 agonist ivuxolimab. Receptors originate from an adult with an advanced solid tumor such as melanoma, head and neck, liver or kidney cancer. The CDR3 runs from the conserved cysteine through the conserved F or W. The order of the fields is J gene, clone size, D gene, V gene, CDR3 DNA, CDR3 protein. D genes are given only for firm matches. Only part of the rows carry a size: once, few, many, or a class if the clone is expanded.

>TRBJ2-2|few|NA|TRBV13
TGTGCCAGCAGCTTAGGGGGGCGTGGCACCGGGGAGCTGTTTTTT
CASSLGGRGTGELFF
>TRBJ2-3|few|TRBD1|TRBV7-9
TGTGCCAGCAGCTCCCAGGGGGCTGGAGATACGCAGTATTTT
CASSSQGAGDTQYF
>TRBJ1-5|NA|NA|TRBV21-1
TGTGCCAGCAGCAAAGATGGGGGTGCGGTCAATCAGCCCCAGCATTTT
CASSKDGGAVNQPQHF
>TRBJ1-5|NA|TRBD1|TRBV7-8
TGTGCCAGCAGCCCAGGGGGGAATCAGCCCCAGCATTTT
CASSPGGNQPQHF
>TRBJ2-2|once|NA|TRBV7-2
TGTGCCAGCAGTAAGCAGGGGCTCGACACCGGGGAGCTGTTTTTT
CASSKQGLDTGELFF
>TRBJ2-4|NA|NA|TRBV11-2
TGTGCCAGCAGCTTAGTGGCAGGGAACCCGAAAAACATTCAGTACTTC
CASSLVAGNPKNIQYF
>TRBJ2-1|NA|TRBD1|TRBV5-1
TGCGCCAGCAGCTCGACAGGGGGCGATGAGCAGTTCTTC
CASSSTGGDEQFF
>TRBJ1-3|NA|NA|TRBV9
TGTGCCAGCAGCTCCCCGCGGGGGGAATCACCTGGAAACACCATATATTTT
CASSSPRGESPGNTIYF
>TRBJ1-1|NA|NA|TRBV29-1
TGCAGCGTCACGACCGCGTGGGCTGAAGCTTTCTTT
CSVTTAWAEAFF
>TRBJ2-7|NA|TRBD1|TRBV7-6
TGTGCCAGCAGCCCCGGGACAGGGGGCCTCTACGAGCAGTACTTC
CASSPGTGGLYEQYF
>TRBJ2-2|NA|TRBD2|TRBV25-1
TGTGCCAGCAGTAGTAGCGGGGGGGCGAACACCGGGGAGCTGTTTTTT
CASSSSGGANTGELFF
>TRBJ1-5|NA|TRBD1|TRBV18
TGTGCCAGCTCATCGACAGGGGGGTACAATCAGCCCCAGCATTTT
CASSSTGGYNQPQHF
>TRBJ2-7|few|TRBD2|TRBV6-1
TGTGCCAGCAGTGAGGGGGGAGGGGAGCAGTACTTC
CASSEGGGEQYF
>TRBJ2-1|NA|NA|TRBV5-6
TGTGCCAGCAGCGAAGCCCCCGGAGGGGCGTCCTACAATGAGCAGTTCTTC
CASSEAPGGASYNEQFF
>TRBJ1-5|NA|TRBD1|TRBV28
TGTGCCAGCCGAGCAGGGGGACAGCCCCAGCATTTT
CASRAGGQPQHF
>TRBJ1-5|few|NA|TRBV6-5
TGTGCCAGCAGTTACTCCTCGCTACAACCCCAGCATTTT
CASSYSSLQPQHF
>TRBJ2-5|NA|NA|TRBV5-4
TGTGCCAGCAGCACTTTAAACAGGGGACTAGTCGAGGAGACCCAGTACTTC
CASSTLNRGLVEETQYF
>TRBJ2-1|NA|TRBD2|TRBV6-5
TGTGCCAGCAGTTACGGGAGCGGGACTGGCAATGAGCAGTTCTTC
CASSYGSGTGNEQFF
>TRBJ2-3|NA|NA|TRBV9
TGTGCCAGCAGCGTAGGACAGACAGATACGCAGTATTTT
CASSVGQTDTQYF
>TRBJ2-3|once|TRBD2|TRBV5-4
TGTGCCAGCAGCTTGGGGGGAGCGGGGGGCACAGATACGCAGTATTTT
CASSLGGAGGTDTQYF
>TRBJ2-1|NA|NA|TRBV7-9
TGTGCCAGCAGCTTCACAGGGTTAAGTGAGCAGTTCTTC
CASSFTGLSEQFF
>TRBJ2-1|NA|TRBD2|TRBV30
TGTGCCTGGAGCCCGCGGGGGTACTCCTACAATGAGCAGTTCTTC
CAWSPRGYSYNEQFF
>TRBJ2-1|NA|NA|TRBV15
TGTGCCACCAGCAGCGACCGGACGGGCTACAATGAGCAGTTCTTC
CATSSDRTGYNEQFF
>TRBJ2-6|NA|NA|TRBV27
TGTGCCAGCAGTTTACAGAGCTCTGGGGCCAACGTCCTGACTTTC
CASSLQSSGANVLTF
>TRBJ2-3|NA|TRBD1|TRBV29-1
TGCAGCGTTGGTATCCGCCAGGGGGCATCAGATACGCAGTATTTT
CSVGIRQGASDTQYF
>TRBJ2-7|NA|NA|TRBV6-6
TGTGCCAGCGGAACCTCCTACGAGCAGTACTTC
CASGTSYEQYF
>TRBJ2-3|NA|TRBD2|TRBV7-9
TGTGCCAGCAGCCGGAGCGGGGGTTTCGATACGCAGTATTTT
CASSRSGGFDTQYF
>TRBJ1-1|NA|NA|TRBV5-4
TGTGCCAGCAGCTTGGGCGGGGGTTTGAACACTGAAGCTTTCTTT
CASSLGGGLNTEAFF
>TRBJ2-1|few|NA|TRBV30
TGTGCCTGGAGTAAGCGCCCCTCCTACAATGAGCAGTTCTTC
CAWSKRPSYNEQFF
>TRBJ2-2|NA|TRBD2|TRBV5-1
TGCGCCAGCAGCTTGTTAGCGGGGGCGAACACCGGGGAGCTGTTTTTT
CASSLLAGANTGELFF
>TRBJ2-7|NA|TRBD2|TRBV30
TGTGCCTGGAGTGTACCGGGAGGCGACGAGCAGTACTTC
CAWSVPGGDEQYF
>TRBJ2-6|NA|NA|TRBV4-1
TGCGCCAGCAGCCAAACCCCGGGTAGGAGTGGGGCCAACGTCCTGACTTTC
CASSQTPGRSGANVLTF
>TRBJ1-2|NA|NA|TRBV6-4
TGTGCCAGCAGTCCCGAATGGACGGTCCCTGAGGGCTACACCTTC
CASSPEWTVPEGYTF
>TRBJ1-1|once|NA|TRBV4-1
TGCGCCAGCAGCCAAGAAGCAGGGGCCCCGAACACTGAAGCTTTCTTT
CASSQEAGAPNTEAFF
>TRBJ2-1|NA|TRBD2|TRBV7-6
TGTGCCAGCAGCTCAGAACTAGCGGGCGAGCAGTTCTTC
CASSSELAGEQFF
>TRBJ1-3|few|NA|TRBV5-1
TGCGCCAGCAGCTTGGCGGGGGTCGGAAACACCATATATTTT
CASSLAGVGNTIYF
>TRBJ1-2|once|TRBD1|TRBV23-1
TGCGCCAGCAGTCTTAATAGGGGGCGCGGGGGCCTTAACTATGGCTACACCTTC
CASSLNRGRGGLNYGYTF
>TRBJ1-1|NA|NA|TRBV7-2
TGTGCCAGCAGCTTAGTGGTCACTGAAGCTTTCTTT
CASSLVVTEAFF
>TRBJ1-6|NA|TRBD1|TRBV13
TGTGCCAGCAGCTTAAACCGCTTGACAGGGGGTTTTGAATCCCTCCACTTT
CASSLNRLTGGFESLHF
>TRBJ1-1|NA|NA|TRBV14
TGTGCCAGCAGCCCGCTCGGGCTTGAAGCTTTCTTT
CASSPLGLEAFF
>TRBJ1-4|NA|NA|TRBV5-4
TGTGCCAGCAGCCAAGATCTTGTGGGAACTAATGAAAAACTGTTTTTT
CASSQDLVGTNEKLFF
>TRBJ1-4|NA|TRBD1|TRBV4-1
TGCGCCAGCAGCCAAGGTGAGGGACAGTTACTCGAAAAACTGTTTTTT
CASSQGEGQLLEKLFF
>TRBJ1-1|NA|NA|TRBV28
TGTGCCAGCAGTTTGGGTAGGGGGACGGGAACTGAAGCTTTCTTT
CASSLGRGTGTEAFF
>TRBJ1-2|NA|TRBD1|TRBV30
TGTGCCTGGAGTCTCTTAACAGGGGCCTATGGCTACACCTTC
CAWSLLTGAYGYTF
>TRBJ2-7|few|TRBD2|TRBV2
TGTGCCAGCACCCTTACGGGAGGCGGGTACGAGCAGTACTTC
CASTLTGGGYEQYF
>TRBJ1-2|NA|NA|TRBV19
TGTGCCAGTAGTATCGAGGGATCTAACTATGGCTACACCTTC
CASSIEGSNYGYTF
>TRBJ1-2|NA|TRBD1|TRBV28
TGTGCCAGCAGCAAAGGGGCAGGGGGCGCCCGGACCGGCTATGGCTACACCTTC
CASSKGAGGARTGYGYTF
>TRBJ2-7|few|NA|TRBV6-6
TGTGCCAGCGGGTCGGCTCCCTACGAGCAGTACTTC
CASGSAPYEQYF
>TRBJ2-2|NA|TRBD1|TRBV5-1
TGCGCCAGCAGCTTAGGGGGCGTCGGCACCGGGGAGCTGTTTTTT
CASSLGGVGTGELFF
>TRBJ1-2|NA|NA|TRBV5-4
TGTGCCAGCAGCTTGACTGCAGGGGAGGGCTACACCTTC
CASSLTAGEGYTF
>TRBJ2-2|NA|NA|TRBV7-2
TGTGCCAGCAGCTTAGGGAGTCTGAACGGGGAGCTGTTTTTT
CASSLGSLNGELFF
>TRBJ2-4|NA|TRBD2|TRBV7-2
TGTGCCAGCAGCTCCTTCCGGGGACTAGCGGGGAGAGCCAAAAACATTCAGTACTTC
CASSSFRGLAGRAKNIQYF
>TRBJ1-3|few|NA|TRBV6-1
TGTGCCAGCAAGATACAGGGATCCGGAAACACCATATATTTT
CASKIQGSGNTIYF
>TRBJ2-1|once|NA|TRBV5-1
TGCGCCAGCAGCTTGGGCCTCAGGGGCGAGCAGTTCTTC
CASSLGLRGEQFF
>TRBJ1-2|NA|TRBD1|TRBV28
TGTGCCAGCAAGGGTAGGGGACAGGGTAACTATGGCTACACCTTC
CASKGRGQGNYGYTF
>TRBJ2-7|NA|TRBD1|TRBV28
TGTGCCAGCAGCTTGGGGGGGACAGGGAGAGGCCACGAGCAGTACTTC
CASSLGGTGRGHEQYF
>TRBJ1-1|NA|NA|TRBV6-1
TGTGCCAGCAGCGCGTTGACAAACACTGAAGCTTTCTTT
CASSALTNTEAFF
>TRBJ2-7|NA|TRBD1|TRBV7-2
TGTGCCAGCAGCAAAACTGGACAGGGGGCTTCCTACGAGCAGTACTTC
CASSKTGQGASYEQYF
>TRBJ2-2|NA|TRBD2|TRBV28
TGTGCCAGCAGCTTAGGGACTAGCGGGGGACTTTGGGGCACCGGGGAGCTGTTTTTT
CASSLGTSGGLWGTGELFF
>TRBJ1-2|NA|TRBD1|TRBV5-1
TGCGCCAGCAGCCCGGGACAGGGGGCTGCCTATGGCTACACCTTC
CASSPGQGAAYGYTF